The 7 T cell receptor beta chains given below trace back to one sample, sequenced in a study of chemoradiotherapy in HPV16-positive cancers. Only in-frame clones appear in the TCRdb table, and some are missing; sequencing was by immunoSEQ multiplex PCR. The data show 9,000 or so clones, about 90% seen once. This specimen was blood, taken from a patient who underwent chemoradiotherapy. These receptors all come from a human donor with HPV-associated anogenital cancer.

The rearrangement uses TRBV6-6 and TRBJ1-2; D not resolved. The V and J ends lost 6 bases and 4 bases respectively, with 15 bases between them. The length of the CDR3 is 14 residues. Looked up from germline, CDR1 is MNHNY and CDR2 is SVGAGI (reference sequence). The CDR3 loop reads CASRPGEGLYGYTF. The DNA of the CDR3 is TGTGCCAGCAGACCCGGAGAGGGCCTCTATGGCTACACCTTC.

V is TRBV6-6 and J is TRBJ1-4, with 9 bases identical to TRBD1. The CDR3 covers 15 residues. The germline V gene has CDR1 MNHNY and CDR2 SVGAGI (reference sequence). The V segment lost 4 bases and the J segment 7 bases; nucleotides outside the gene matches: 7. The CDR3 nucleotides are TGTGCCAGCAGTTTTACGGGACAGGGCAGTGAAAAACTGTTTTTT. Translation: CASSFTGQGSEKLFF.

The chain joins TRBV5-5 to TRBJ2-1, with no clear D. This CDR3 spans 12 amino acids. Trimming took 0 bases from V and 7 from J, leaving 5 bases between them. CDR1 and CDR2 from the germline V gene are SGHKS and YYEKEE (reference sequence). The CDR3 region has the DNA TGTGCCAGCAGCTTGGGTACGAATGAGCAGTTCTTC. As protein: CASSLGTNEQFF.

For the CDR3, the DNA is TGCGCCAGCAGTGATCAGGGGGCCGGGGAGCTGTTTTTT. This gives the protein CASSDQGAGELFF. This chain uses TRBV10-1 with TRBJ2-2; 7 bases agree with TRBD1. There are 13 residues in the CDR3. CDR1 WNHNN and CDR2 SYGVQD come from the germline V gene (reference sequence). V lost 3 bases, J lost 6 bases, and 1 base stayed unmatched.

The chain's CDR3 is CASRRQGVWDGYTF. CDR3 nucleotide sequence: TGCGCCAGCAGGAGACAGGGAGTATGGGATGGCTACACCTTC. The chain couples TRBV5-1 to TRBJ1-2; the match to TRBD1 covers 7 bases. This CDR3 is built from 14 residues. V shed 5 bases, J shed 6 bases, and the junction held 10 bases outside the gene matches. CDR1 is SGHRS and CDR2 is YFSETQ in the germline V gene.

This clone was recorded a few times. V usage is TRBV6-5 and J usage is TRBJ1-6; unclear D gene. This CDR3 is 13 amino acids long. Trimming pared 5 bases from V and 10 bases from J, leaving 12 bases between. Germline loops: CDR1 MNHEY, CDR2 SVGAGI. DNA of the CDR3: TGTGCCAGCAGTCTGATAGTTGGCTCACCCCTCCACTTT. It encodes CASSLIVGSPLHF.

CDR3 nucleotides: TGTGCCAGCAGCACAAGACAGGGGAGCGTAAATGAAAAACTGTTTTTT. Translating gives CASSTRQGSVNEKLFF. The V gene is TRBV7-9, the J gene TRBJ1-4; 8 bases map to TRBD1. The CDR3 runs 16 residues. Germline loops: CDR1 SEHNR, CDR2 FQNEAQ (reference sequence). J lost 5 bases, V lost 5 bases, and 10 bases had no gene match.